The clone carrying this T cell receptor beta chain has just one count. The V segment lost 3 bases and the J segment 5 bases; nucleotides outside the gene matches: 6. The germline CDR1 and CDR2 sequences are KGHSH and LQKENI. The CDR3 has 15 residues. These data come from a study of blood T cell repertoires in COVID-19. The assay was immunoSEQ multiplex PCR, and TCRdb's table has in-frame clones only and misses some. The sample has about 330,000 clones, roughly 90% seen once. The genes are TRBV18 and TRBJ2-5, with 10 positions matching TRBD2. This clonotype was obtained from a woman aged 25 to 39 who had recovered from COVID-19. The sequencing input was PBMCs or T cells enriched from blood (not recorded which). The CDR3 loop reads CASSPASGSLETQYF. CDR3 DNA sequence: TGTGCCAGCTCACCGGCTAGCGGGAGTTTGGAGACCCAGTACTTC.